Presented here are 27 T cell receptor beta chains from one specimen sequenced in a study of CD8 T cells in ankylosing spondylitis. Points from the study as a whole: Characteristic of ankylosing spondylitis blood, it appeared, was a TCR beta motif comprising roughly 8 highly homologous variants.

These TCRs are of unknown antigen specificity. TCRdb processed the 5' RACE reads anew with MiXCR; each CDR3 protein has one entry. The sample comprises about 540,000 distinct CDR3 sequences, over 9.5% of which are singletons, and approximately 6.3% rests with the top ten. What was sequenced was blood, either unsorted or a sorted T cell fraction (not recorded which). These receptors all stem from a male donor with ankylosing spondylitis.

CDR3 in amino acids: CASSGQGDKNIQYF. The CDR3 nucleotides are TGCGCCAGCAGCGGGCAGGGAGACAAAAACATTCAGTACTTC. This chain uses TRBV4-1 with TRBJ2-4; D tentatively fits TRBD1 or TRBD2 (5 bases each). Germline V lookup: CDR1 MGHRA, CDR2 YSYEKL. CDR3 length equals 14 residues. Trimming left V 5 bases short and J 3 bases short, with 11 bases between.

This clonotype turned up a few times. The chain couples TRBV24-1 to TRBJ2-3; 7 bases fit TRBD2. The CDR3 runs 15 residues. The germline V gene encodes CDR1 KGHDR and CDR2 SFDVKD. V shed 2 bases and J 5 bases; nucleotides not matched to a gene: 6. CDR3 residues: CATSDSRGGGDTQYF. The CDR3 region has the DNA TGTGCCACCAGTGATTCCCGAGGCGGGGGAGATACGCAGTATTTT.

This clonotype was counted only a few times. The gene calls are TRBV20-1 and TRBJ1-5, with 10 bases lining up with TRBD1. Trimming cost V 5 bases and J 7 bases; bases outside gene matches: 5. Germline values: CDR1 DFQATT, CDR2 SNEGSKA (reference sequence). This CDR3 is 13 amino acids long. The CDR3 nucleotides are TGCAGTGCTCGACGGGACAGGGGACAGCCCCAGCATTTT. Translating it yields CSARRDRGQPQHF.

V is TRBV5-5 and J is TRBJ1-5, with 10 nucleotides matching TRBD1. This CDR3 has 14 residues. The ends lost 3 bases at V and 5 bases at J; junction bases unmatched: 2. Germline CDR1 reads SGHKS; CDR2 reads YYEKEE (reference sequence). The CDR3 here is CASSYGQGDQPQHF. The DNA for the CDR3 is TGTGCCAGCAGCTACGGACAGGGGGATCAGCCCCAGCATTTT.

This clonotype was found a few times. The CDR3 sequence: CASSPQGYANYGYTF. Written as DNA, the CDR3 is TGTGCCAGCAGCCCTCAGGGTTACGCTAACTATGGCTACACCTTC. This sequence joins TRBV5-6 and TRBJ1-2, with D maybe TRBD1 (5 bases). This CDR3 is built from 15 residues. Germline CDR1 reads SGHDT; CDR2 reads YYEEEE. Trimming took 4 bases from V and 0 from J, leaving 13 bases between them.

The V and J genes are TRBV7-6 and TRBJ2-2, with 7 positions matching TRBD1. V lost 1 base, J lost 6 bases, and 8 bases stayed unmatched. The CDR3 extends over 16 amino acids. Germline V gene data show CDR1 as SGHVS and CDR2 as FNYEAQ. The CDR3 reads CASSLGVTGRAGELFF. CDR3 bases: TGTGCCAGCAGCTTAGGAGTGACAGGGCGGGCCGGGGAGCTGTTTTTT. Full variable domain (missing parts from reference TRBV7-6 and TRBJ2-2): GAGVSQSPRYKVTKRGQDVALRCDPISGHVSLYWYRQALGQGPEFLTYFNYEAQQDKSGLPNDRFSAERPEGSISTLTIQRTEQRDSAMYRCASSLGVTGRAGELFFGEGSRLTVL.

This clonotype appeared a few times. The gene calls are TRBV28 and TRBJ1-2, with D tentatively TRBD1 (6 bases). The V end was cut by 7 bases, the J end by 6 bases, with 12 bases between. CDR3 size: 12 residues. The germline CDR1 and CDR2 sequences are MDHEN and SYDVKM. This CDR3 is CASMRGIDGYTF. CDR3 in DNA: TGTGCCAGCATGAGGGGGATCGATGGCTACACCTTC.

At least ten counts were recorded for this clonotype. This chain links TRBV18 with TRBJ2-7, with D possibly TRBD2 on 6 matching bases. With 2 bases removed from V and 0 bases from J, the gap between germline ends came to 8 bases. The CDR3 has 14 amino acids. Germline assignment: CDR1 KGHSH and CDR2 LQKENI. CDR3 DNA: TGTGCCAGCTCACCAACGGGACTCTCCTACGAGCAGTACGTC. This gives the protein CASSPTGLSYEQYV.

This rearrangement joins TRBV4-1 to TRBJ1-1; perhaps TRBD1 as D (5 bases). Deletions cut 3 bases from V and 4 bases from J, with 9 bases between. Germline loops: CDR1 MGHRA, CDR2 YSYEKL. The CDR3 is 13 residues long. This chain's CDR3 is CASSHIGGTEAFF. The CDR3 DNA sequence: TGCGCCAGCAGCCACATCGGGGGCACTGAAGCTTTCTTT.

This chain links TRBV6-1 with TRBJ2-7; 8 bases agree with TRBD1. The CDR3 totals 14 residues. V was pared by 4 bases and J by 3 bases, with 5 bases of the junction left unmatched. CDR1 MNHNS and CDR2 SASEGT come from the germline V gene. The CDR3 loop is CASSGTGLGYEQYF. The CDR3 DNA follows: TGTGCCAGCAGTGGGACAGGGTTGGGCTACGAGCAGTACTTC.

V gene TRBV7-2 combines with J gene TRBJ2-3; possibly TRBD2 for D (7 bases). Looked up from germline, CDR1 is SGHTA and CDR2 is FQGNSA. The CDR3 is 15 residues long. The V gene lost 8 bases and the J gene lost 2 bases, with 17 bases spanning the gap. CDR3 sequence reads: CASGEGGATTDTQYF. DNA for the CDR3: TGTGCCAGCGGGGAAGGGGGGGCCACCACAGATACGCAGTATTTT.

This clonotype was observed a few times. V gene TRBV11-2 combines with J gene TRBJ2-1; D is possibly TRBD1 (6 bases). V was clipped by 2 bases and J by 5 bases, with 16 bases between them. Germline V gives CDR1 SGHAT, CDR2 FQNNGV. The CDR3 contains 16 residues. The CDR3 DNA reads TGTGCCAGCAGCTTAAACTCAGGGGCCCCCCACAATGAGCAGTTCTTC. Translated: CASSLNSGAPHNEQFF.

There are a few counts of this clonotype. The gene calls are TRBV7-9 and TRBJ1-1, with 7 bases matching TRBD1. The J segment lost 1 base and the V segment lost 5 bases, leaving 10 bases of the junction unmatched. This CDR3 is 16 amino acids long. Per the germline V gene, CDR1 is SEHNR and CDR2 is FQNEAQ (reference sequence). CDR3 sequence reads: CASSLYEGAKNTEAFF. As DNA, the CDR3 is TGTGCCAGCAGCCTATACGAGGGGGCGAAGAACACTGAAGCTTTCTTT.

There are a few counts of this clonotype. The chain carries TRBV30 and TRBJ2-3, with D perhaps matching TRBD2 (6 bases). Trimming pared 3 bases from V and 5 bases from J, leaving 12 bases between. This CDR3 has 13 amino acids. In germline, CDR1 is GTSNPN, CDR2 SVGIG (reference sequence). The CDR3 sequence is CAWSAFGGDTQYF. Written as DNA, the CDR3 is TGTGCCTGGAGCGCCTTCGGGGGAGATACGCAGTATTTT.

This clonotype showed up just a few times. The CDR3: CASSQADRETGELFF. The CDR3 DNA follows: TGCGCCAGCAGCCAAGCGGACAGGGAAACCGGGGAGCTGTTTTTT. This chain joins TRBV5-1 and TRBJ2-2; 8 bases map to TRBD1. This CDR3 has 15 residues. The germline V gene has CDR1 SGHRS and CDR2 YFSETQ. The V gene end was trimmed by 4 bases and the J gene end by 5 bases; junction bases not matched to a gene: 7.

The chain employs TRBV19 and TRBJ1-1; a weak D match, TRBD1 (6 bases). Trimming left V 10 bases short and J 4 bases short, with 19 bases between. The CDR3 covers 14 residues. CDR1 is LNHDA, CDR2 SQIVND, per germline (reference sequence). CDR3 loop: CATHRVSGSTEAFF. In DNA form, the CDR3 reads TGTGCCACCCACAGGGTCTCGGGGAGCACTGAAGCTTTCTTT.

This clonotype was recorded many times. V and J are TRBV3-1 and TRBJ2-1; weak D call: TRBD2 (6 bases). V shed 0 bases and J shed 4 bases, with 10 bases lying between them. CDR3 length: 15 residues. Germline V gene lookup returns CDR1 LGHDT and CDR2 YNNKEL (reference sequence). CDR3 in amino acids: CASSQDWDSYNEQFF. As DNA, the CDR3 is TGTGCCAGCAGCCAAGACTGGGACTCTTACAATGAGCAGTTCTTC.

Many counts were recorded for this clonotype. This rearrangement joins TRBV3-1 to TRBJ1-1; D is ambiguous. CDR1 and CDR2 from the germline V gene are LGHDT and YNNKEL (reference sequence). The CDR3 spans 14 residues. V shed 1 base and J shed 3 bases, with 9 bases lying between them. The CDR3 spells CASSQGGTDTEAFF. The DNA for the CDR3 is TGTGCCAGCAGCCAAGGAGGCACGGACACTGAAGCTTTCTTT.

The gene calls are TRBV2 and TRBJ1-1, with D uncertain. Germline V gives CDR1 SNHLY, CDR2 FYNNEI. V was cut by 9 bases and J by 1 base, with 9 bases left in between. CDR3 length: 12 residues. The CDR3, as DNA: TGTGCCAGGATTTCCAGGAACACTGAAGCTTTCTTT. It codes for CARISRNTEAFF.

The CDR3 DNA is TGCGCCAGCAGCCCAGGACGGATCGGACTAGCGGGAAAAGATACGCAGTATTTT. As protein: CASSPGRIGLAGKDTQYF. The chain has TRBV5-1 and TRBJ2-3; 12 bases fit TRBD2. J lost 5 bases, V lost 4 bases, and 14 bases had no gene match. This CDR3 contains 18 residues. Germline assignment: CDR1 SGHRS and CDR2 YFSETQ.

V gene TRBV15 combines with J gene TRBJ1-6; the D is unclear. Germline assignment: CDR1 LNHNV and CDR2 YYDKDF (reference sequence). Between the trimmed V and J ends, which lost 0 bases and 9 bases, there was a span of 12 bases. This CDR3 contains 15 residues. The CDR3 is CATSRDRSIGSPLHF. Here the CDR3 DNA reads TGTGCCACCAGCAGAGATCGGTCAATCGGTTCACCCCTCCACTTT.

V is TRBV4-1 and J is TRBJ2-3, with 7 bases lining up with TRBD1. The CDR3 consists of 15 residues. The germline V gene encodes CDR1 MGHRA and CDR2 YSYEKL. Unmatched junction bases numbered 11, after V lost 6 bases and J lost 5 bases. This CDR3 reads CASSPSTGYQDTQYF. The CDR3, as DNA: TGCGCCAGCAGTCCTTCGACAGGGTATCAAGATACGCAGTATTTT.

This clonotype was counted a few times. This chain joins TRBV7-8 and TRBJ2-7; no reliable D call. The V and J ends lost 2 bases and 3 bases respectively, with 20 bases between them. The germline V gene has CDR1 SGHVS and CDR2 FQNEAQ. The CDR3 covers 17 residues. The CDR3 DNA sequence: TGTGCCAGCAGCTTAAAGGGTTACTCCCTCGGTCGCTACGAGCAGTACGTC. Protein sequence: CASSLKGYSLGRYEQYV.

The genes are TRBV6-4 and TRBJ2-3, with 9 bases that match TRBD2. There are 22 residues in the CDR3. Germline CDR1 MRHNA, CDR2 SNTAGT. V gave up 5 bases and J gave up 3 bases; unmatched junction bases: 27. This chain's CDR3 is CASSTRDTQAPIAGERTDTQYF. CDR3 sequence (DNA): TGTGCCAGCAGTACCCGGGACACCCAAGCCCCCATAGCGGGAGAGAGGACAGATACGCAGTATTTT.

This clonotype came up many times. The chain employs TRBV15 and TRBJ1-1; no reliable D call. The CDR3 loop spans 12 amino acids. The germline CDR1 and CDR2 sequences are LNHNV and YYDKDF (reference sequence). Trimming took off 0 bases at V and 9 bases at J, with 8 bases between the two ends. The CDR3 spells CATSRDRLQAFF. The CDR3 region has the DNA TGTGCCACCAGCAGAGATCGCCTCCAAGCTTTCTTT.

The CDR3 sequence: CSARQLGLGGYTF. The CDR3 DNA sequence: TGCAGTGCTAGACAACTGGGACTAGGGGGCTACACCTTC. J is TRBJ1-2 and V is TRBV20-1, with D perhaps TRBD1 (5 bases). The CDR3 contains 13 residues. Trimming cost V 2 bases and J 8 bases, with 15 bases left between them. CDR1 is DFQATT and CDR2 is SNEGSKA in the germline V gene (reference sequence).

Only a few counts were recorded for this clonotype. The chain carries TRBV27 and TRBJ2-1; no firm D call. V lost 7 bases, J lost 0 bases, and 16 bases lay in between. The CDR3 consists of 16 residues. Germline assignment: CDR1 MNHEY and CDR2 SMNVEV (reference sequence). Here the CDR3 reads CASTLGPGGSYNEQFF. The CDR3 DNA reads as TGTGCCAGCACCTTAGGTCCCGGCGGCTCCTACAATGAGCAGTTCTTC.